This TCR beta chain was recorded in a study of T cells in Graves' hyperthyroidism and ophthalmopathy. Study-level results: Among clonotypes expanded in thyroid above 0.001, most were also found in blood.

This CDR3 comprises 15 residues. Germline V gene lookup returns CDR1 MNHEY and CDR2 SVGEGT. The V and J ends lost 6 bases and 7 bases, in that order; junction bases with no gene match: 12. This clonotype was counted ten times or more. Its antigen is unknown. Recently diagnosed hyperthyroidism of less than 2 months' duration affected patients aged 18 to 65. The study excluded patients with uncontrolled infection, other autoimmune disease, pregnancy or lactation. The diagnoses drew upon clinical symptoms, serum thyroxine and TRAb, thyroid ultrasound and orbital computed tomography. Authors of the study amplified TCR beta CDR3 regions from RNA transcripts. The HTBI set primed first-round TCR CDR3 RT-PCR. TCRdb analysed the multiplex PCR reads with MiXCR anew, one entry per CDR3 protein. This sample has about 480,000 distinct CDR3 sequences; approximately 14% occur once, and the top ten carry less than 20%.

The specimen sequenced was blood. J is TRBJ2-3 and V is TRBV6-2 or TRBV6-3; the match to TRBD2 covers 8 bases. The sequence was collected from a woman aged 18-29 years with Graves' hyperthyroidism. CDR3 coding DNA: TGTGCCAGCAGCCCAGTCCGGGAGGGCGGTTATACGCAGTATTTT. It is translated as CASSPVREGGYTQYF.